This passage covers 21 T cell receptor beta chains from one sample sequenced in a study of CD8 T cells in ankylosing spondylitis. TCRdb reprocessed the 5' RACE reads with MiXCR, giving one entry per CDR3 protein. The profile shows over 150,000 distinct CDR3 sequences, 10% to 15% of them singletons. Sample: blood, either unsorted or a sorted T cell fraction (not recorded which). All receptors derive from a male donor with ankylosing spondylitis or in good health (not recorded which).

V usage is TRBV20-1 and J usage is TRBJ1-1, with unresolved D. Germline-derived CDR1 and CDR2 are DFQATT and SNEGSKA (reference sequence). V lost 1 base and J 5 bases, leaving 17 bases between the germline ends. The CDR3 is made up of 15 amino acids. The CDR3 bases are TGCAGTGCTAGAGGAAGCAACACCTTCGGGACTGAAGCTTTCTTT. This sequence encodes CSARGSNTFGTEAFF.

This clonotype was detected a few times. The V call is TRBV4-2, the J call TRBJ2-7; TRBD2 matches 8 bases. CDR1 is LGHNA and CDR2 is YNFKEQ in the germline V gene. The CDR3 spans 16 residues. J was trimmed by 5 bases and V by 1 base; bases with no gene match: 10. The CDR3: CASSQGISGSYHEQYF. CDR3 DNA sequence: TGTGCCAGCAGCCAAGGGATAAGCGGGAGTTACCACGAGCAGTACTTC.

J is TRBJ1-3 and V is TRBV7-9; TRBD1 might be the D (5 bases). The germline gives CDR1 SEHNR, CDR2 FQNEAQ (reference sequence). CDR3 length: 16 amino acids. Trimming removed 7 bases at V and 3 bases at J, with 19 bases between. The DNA of the CDR3 is TGTGCCAGCACCGAACAGGTGGCCCATAATGGAAACACCATATATTTT. It encodes CASTEQVAHNGNTIYF.

The chain joins TRBV27 to TRBJ2-5; TRBD1 matches at 11 bases. Per the germline V gene, CDR1 is MNHEY and CDR2 is SMNVEV (reference sequence). V was clipped by 6 bases and J by 6 bases; unmatched bases: 6. The CDR3 runs to 14 residues. CDR3 DNA: TGTGCCAGCAGCTCCGGGACAGGGGGAAAGACCCAGTACTTC. It specifies CASSSGTGGKTQYF.

The chain is built from TRBV10-3 and TRBJ2-1, with 7 positions matching TRBD2. V was pared by 4 bases and J by 8 bases, with 11 bases of the junction left unmatched. There are 15 residues in the CDR3. The V gene's germline CDR1 is ENHRY and CDR2 SYGVKD. The CDR3 reads CAISVGLAVEDEQFF. The CDR3 region has the DNA TGTGCCATCAGTGTAGGCCTAGCGGTGGAGGATGAGCAGTTCTTC.

The chain is built from TRBV4-2 and TRBJ2-3; a weak D match, TRBD2 (5 bases). CDR3 length equals 15 residues. V lost 1 base and J 0 bases, leaving 8 bases between the germline ends. The V gene's germline CDR1 is LGHNA and CDR2 YNFKEQ. CDR3 loop: CASSQVGESTDTQYF. DNA for the CDR3: TGTGCCAGCAGCCAAGTCGGGGAAAGCACAGATACGCAGTATTTT.

This clonotype has a count of ten or more. The chain employs TRBV12-3 or TRBV12-4 and TRBJ2-7, with TRBD2 identical over 8 bases. There are 13 residues in the CDR3. V shed 4 bases, J shed 5 bases, and the junction held 4 bases outside the gene matches. The CDR3 is CASSSGRVNEQYF. CDR3 sequence (DNA): TGTGCCAGCAGTTCCGGGAGGGTGAACGAGCAGTACTTC.

CDR3 sequence reads: CASSEGEWQPQHF. The CDR3 DNA sequence: TGTGCCAGCAGTGAAGGGGAATGGCAGCCCCAGCATTTT. The chain employs TRBV6-1 and TRBJ1-5; D not certain. The CDR3 spans 13 residues. Germline V CDR1 and CDR2: MNHNS, SASEGT. V dropped 1 base and J dropped 7 bases, with 8 bases sitting between them.

This clonotype has a count of ten or more. The CDR3 sequence: CASSWPGSYNEQFF. DNA for the CDR3: TGCGCCAGCAGCTGGCCGGGCTCCTACAATGAGCAGTTCTTC. V usage is TRBV5-1 and J usage is TRBJ2-1; the D is unclear. From germline, CDR1 is SGHRS and CDR2 YFSETQ. Trimming left V 3 bases short and J 0 bases short, with 7 bases between. The CDR3 covers 14 residues.

This clonotype has ten or more counts. The V call is TRBV12-3 or TRBV12-4, the J call TRBJ1-4; 8 nucleotides line up with TRBD1. CDR3 size: 16 residues. After removal of 4 bases from V and 0 bases from J, the junction contained 4 bases not matched to a gene. The CDR3, as DNA: TGTGCCAGCAGTTCGCCACAGGGGGCAACTAATGAAAAACTGTTTTTT. It yields the protein CASSSPQGATNEKLFF.

The chain carries TRBV6-1 and TRBJ2-1, with TRBD2 identical over 11 bases. The germline gives CDR1 MNHNS, CDR2 SASEGT. This CDR3 is 15 amino acids long. V dropped 3 bases and J dropped 6; count of bases not matched to a gene: 4. DNA for the CDR3: TGTGCCAGCAGTGATCAGACTAGCGGGGCCAATGAGCAGTTCTTC. Translating gives CASSDQTSGANEQFF.

The chain employs TRBV5-1 and TRBJ2-3; D might be TRBD2 (5 bases). V was trimmed by 1 base and J by 4 bases, leaving 16 bases between them. The CDR3 contains 16 residues. Germline CDR1 SGHRS, CDR2 YFSETQ. CDR3 protein: CASSLFWPGIPDTQYF. In nucleotides, the CDR3 is TGCGCCAGCAGCTTGTTCTGGCCCGGGATCCCAGATACGCAGTATTTT.

The chain joins TRBV9 to TRBJ2-1; D assignment may be TRBD1 or TRBD2 (5 bases each). CDR1 is SGDLS, CDR2 YYNGEE, per germline. V was clipped by 0 bases and J by 6 bases, with 25 bases between them. The CDR3 covers 19 residues. As DNA, the CDR3 is TGTGCCAGCAGCGTAGATCGGATGGGGGTGCGGCTCTCTTTCAATGAGCAGTTCTTC. This gives the protein CASSVDRMGVRLSFNEQFF. Based on the CDR3 plus reference TRBV9 and TRBJ2-1, the full variable domain is DSGVTQTPKHLITATGQRVTLRCSPRSGDLSVYWYQQSLDQGLQFLIQYYNGEERAKGNILERFSAQQFPDLHSELNLSSLELGDSALYFCASSVDRMGVRLSFNEQFFGPGTRLTVL.

The chain recombines TRBV20-1 with TRBJ1-1; 10 bases map to TRBD1. Losses at the gene ends were 7 bases for V and 5 bases for J; bases not matched to a gene: 4. From germline, CDR1 is DFQATT and CDR2 SNEGSKA (reference sequence). The CDR3 runs 12 residues. The CDR3 region is CSVGTGVTEAFF. The CDR3 coding sequence is TGCAGTGTCGGGACAGGGGTTACTGAAGCTTTCTTT.

The chain links TRBV15 to TRBJ2-5; 7 bases fit TRBD1. The CDR3 loop spans 15 amino acids. CDR1 LNHNV and CDR2 YYDKDF come from the germline V gene (reference sequence). V trimming: 1 base; J trimming: 5 bases; junction bases outside the gene matches: 7. The CDR3: CATSRGLEQGETQYF. Here the CDR3 DNA reads TGTGCCACCAGCAGAGGGTTAGAACAGGGGGAGACCCAGTACTTC.

The rearrangement joins TRBV7-9 to TRBJ2-3; 13 bases map to TRBD2. Germline V gene data show CDR1 as SEHNR and CDR2 as FQNEAQ (reference sequence). The CDR3 has 15 amino acids. V dropped 5 bases and J dropped 5; count of bases not matched to a gene: 4. DNA of the CDR3: TGTGCCAGCAGCACGAGGACTAGCGGGGGAGATACGCAGTATTTT. Protein sequence: CASSTRTSGGDTQYF.

This clonotype was seen more than once but under ten times. The rearrangement links TRBV9 to TRBJ2-3; TRBD2 might be the D (6 bases). Germline values: CDR1 SGDLS, CDR2 YYNGEE. This CDR3 spans 17 amino acids. Deletions cut 0 bases from V and 1 base from J, with 15 bases between. As DNA, the CDR3 is TGTGCCAGCAGCGTAGAGCGGGCTGGGTTGGGCACAGATACGCAGTATTTT. As protein: CASSVERAGLGTDTQYF.

This clonotype was recorded a few times. CDR3: CASSLATSWDEQFF. The CDR3 coding sequence is TGTGCCAGCAGCTTAGCGACTAGCTGGGATGAGCAGTTCTTC. The J gene is TRBJ2-1, the V gene TRBV7-9, with 7 bases fitting TRBD2. The germline gives CDR1 SEHNR, CDR2 FQNEAQ (reference sequence). This CDR3 contains 14 residues. The ends lost 0 bases at V and 8 bases at J; junction bases unmatched: 4.

The sample holds a few counts of this clonotype. The chain recombines TRBV29-1 with TRBJ1-1; D might be TRBD1 (5 bases). The V gene's germline CDR1 is SQVTM and CDR2 ANQGSEA. This CDR3 contains 13 residues. Between the trimmed V and J ends, which lost 1 base and 4 bases, there was a span of 10 bases. The CDR3 loop reads CSVEGGRFTEAFF. DNA of the CDR3: TGCAGCGTTGAAGGGGGGAGATTCACTGAAGCTTTCTTT.

This clonotype came up a few times. The chain is built from TRBV3-1 and TRBJ2-7; D remains ambiguous. This CDR3 region has 13 residues. Germline lookup yields CDR1 LGHDT and CDR2 YNNKEL (reference sequence). Trimming stripped 3 bases from V and 2 bases from J, with 8 bases between. The CDR3 sequence is CASSQTPPYEQYF. The CDR3 region has the DNA TGTGCCAGCAGCCAGACACCCCCCTACGAGCAGTACTTC.

This clonotype was recorded a few times. This chain joins TRBV12-3 or TRBV12-4 and TRBJ1-6; D gene uncertain. CDR3 length: 14 residues. Trimming stripped 2 bases from V and 11 bases from J, with 13 bases between. Here the CDR3 reads CASSLSRGIPPLHF. The CDR3 region has the DNA TGTGCCAGCAGTTTAAGCCGGGGTATCCCACCCCTCCACTTT.